The subject of this entry is one TCR beta chain. These data come from a study of blood T cell repertoires in COVID-19. The wider study: The United States, Italy and Spain provided the acute and convalescent COVID-19 samples.

The CDR3 covers 12 residues. Looked up from germline, CDR1 is SQVTM and CDR2 is ANQGSEA. V shed 6 bases and J shed 6 bases, with 11 bases lying between them. Original analysis: Scientists estimated how many nucleated cells there were by amplifying reference gene primers. Libraries were prepared by immunoSEQ multiplex PCR; TCRdb keeps only in-frame clonotypes and omits some of them. That table is the source of V, J and clone size, and D and trimming were worked out from the DNA. Of more than 300,000 clones in the sample, 65% to 85% were seen once. The sequencing sample was made of peripheral blood. This receptor was obtained from a woman aged 45 to 65 with acute or convalescent COVID-19. The chain combines TRBV29-1 with TRBJ1-4; D uncertain. CDR3 amino acids: CSVHSGDEKLFF. Written as DNA, the CDR3 is TGCAGCGTACACAGTGGTGATGAAAAACTGTTTTTT.